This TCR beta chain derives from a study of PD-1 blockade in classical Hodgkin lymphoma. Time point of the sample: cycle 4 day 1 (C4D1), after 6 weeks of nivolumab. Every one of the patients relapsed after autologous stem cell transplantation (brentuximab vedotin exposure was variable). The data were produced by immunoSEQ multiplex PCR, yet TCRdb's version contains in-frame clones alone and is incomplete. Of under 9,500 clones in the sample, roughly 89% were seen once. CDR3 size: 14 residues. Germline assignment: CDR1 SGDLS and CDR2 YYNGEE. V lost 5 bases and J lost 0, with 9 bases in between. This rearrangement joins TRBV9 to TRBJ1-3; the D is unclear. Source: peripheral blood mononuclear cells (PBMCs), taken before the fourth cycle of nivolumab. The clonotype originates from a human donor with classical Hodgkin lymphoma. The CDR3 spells CASSPGDSGNTIYF. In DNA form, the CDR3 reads TGTGCCAGCAGTCCCGGGGACTCTGGAAACACCATATATTTT.